Sequencing of this TCR beta chain was carried out in a study of graft-versus-host responses after intestinal transplantation. Study as a whole: Anti-thymocyte globulin induction, then tacrolimus and steroids for around 3 years, went to all recipients. Study conclusions and caveats: Early HvG declines after transplant were associated with peak circulating GvH clone levels. GvH clones turned up in recipient marrow; some had shown up first in ileum or blood. Graft-donor T cell macrochimerism in patients accompanied high graft-versus-host to host-versus-graft clonal ratios in allografts.

Germline V CDR1 and CDR2: SGHRS, YFSETQ. V was trimmed by 4 bases and J by 0 bases, leaving 6 bases between them. CDR3 length: 13 amino acids. About this clone: The antigen is undetermined.

Sequenced by immunoSEQ multiplex PCR; TCRdb stores in-frame clones only, minus some. The repertoire holds about 99,000 clones, with roughly 84% as singletons. The source is a human donor who received an intestinal transplant. This specimen consisted of unstimulated CD4+ T cells sorted from spleen or lymph node cells, obtained before intestinal transplant. The rearrangement uses TRBV5-1 and TRBJ2-3; D is unresolved. CDR3 DNA sequence: TGCGCCAGCAGCATACCTAGCACAGATACGCAGTATTTT. The encoded protein is CASSIPSTDTQYF.